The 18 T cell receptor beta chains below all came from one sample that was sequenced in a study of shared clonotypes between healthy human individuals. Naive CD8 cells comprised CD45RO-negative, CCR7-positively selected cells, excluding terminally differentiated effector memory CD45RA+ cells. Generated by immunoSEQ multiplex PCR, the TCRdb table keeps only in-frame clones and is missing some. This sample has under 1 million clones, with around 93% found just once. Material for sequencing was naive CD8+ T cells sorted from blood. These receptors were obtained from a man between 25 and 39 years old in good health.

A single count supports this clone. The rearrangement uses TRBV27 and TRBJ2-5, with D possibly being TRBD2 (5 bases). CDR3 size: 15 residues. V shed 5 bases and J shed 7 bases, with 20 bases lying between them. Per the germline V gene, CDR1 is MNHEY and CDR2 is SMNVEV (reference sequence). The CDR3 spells CASSENLLGRGTQYF. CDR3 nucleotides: TGTGCCAGCAGTGAAAACCTCCTGGGTCGGGGGACCCAGTACTTC.

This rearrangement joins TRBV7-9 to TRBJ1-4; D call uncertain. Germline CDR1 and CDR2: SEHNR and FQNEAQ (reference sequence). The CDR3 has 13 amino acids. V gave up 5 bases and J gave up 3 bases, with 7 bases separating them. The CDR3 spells CASSGWSNEKLFF. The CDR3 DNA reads TGTGCCAGCAGCGGATGGTCTAATGAAAAACTGTTTTTT.

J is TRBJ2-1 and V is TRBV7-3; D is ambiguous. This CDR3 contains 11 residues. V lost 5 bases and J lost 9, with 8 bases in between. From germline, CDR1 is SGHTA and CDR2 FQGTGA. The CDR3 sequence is CASSPRGEQFF. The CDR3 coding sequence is TGTGCCAGCAGCCCCCGCGGTGAGCAGTTCTTC.

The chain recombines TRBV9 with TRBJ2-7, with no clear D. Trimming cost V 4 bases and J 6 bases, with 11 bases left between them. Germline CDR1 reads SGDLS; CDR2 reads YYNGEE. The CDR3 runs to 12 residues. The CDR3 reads CASSRTTLEQYF. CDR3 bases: TGTGCCAGCAGCCGCACAACTCTCGAGCAGTACTTC.

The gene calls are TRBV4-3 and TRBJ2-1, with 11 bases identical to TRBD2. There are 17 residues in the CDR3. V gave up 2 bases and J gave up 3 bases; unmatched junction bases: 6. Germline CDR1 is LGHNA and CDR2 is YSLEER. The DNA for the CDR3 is TGCGCCAGCAGCCAACCTCTAGCGGGGGGTGACTACAATGAGCAGTTCTTC. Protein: CASSQPLAGGDYNEQFF.

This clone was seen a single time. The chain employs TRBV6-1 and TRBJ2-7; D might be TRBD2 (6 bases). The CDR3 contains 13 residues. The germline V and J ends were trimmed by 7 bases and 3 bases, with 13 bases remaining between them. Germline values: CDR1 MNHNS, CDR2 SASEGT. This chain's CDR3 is CASNGGLIYEQYF. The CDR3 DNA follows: TGTGCCAGCAACGGGGGACTCATCTACGAGCAGTACTTC.

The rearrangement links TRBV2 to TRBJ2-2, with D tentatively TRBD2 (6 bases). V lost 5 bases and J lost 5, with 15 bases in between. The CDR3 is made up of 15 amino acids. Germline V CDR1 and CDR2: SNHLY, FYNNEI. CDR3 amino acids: CASSHKTRLTGELFF. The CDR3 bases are TGTGCCAGCAGTCACAAGACTAGACTGACCGGGGAGCTGTTTTTT.

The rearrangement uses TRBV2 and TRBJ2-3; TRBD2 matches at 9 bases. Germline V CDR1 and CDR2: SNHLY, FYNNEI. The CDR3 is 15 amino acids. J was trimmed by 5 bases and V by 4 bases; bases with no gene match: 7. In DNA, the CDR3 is TGTGCCAGCAGTGTTGGCGGGAGGGCCTTAGATACGCAGTATTTT. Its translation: CASSVGGRALDTQYF. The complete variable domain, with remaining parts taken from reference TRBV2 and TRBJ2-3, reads EPEVTQTPSHQVTQMGQEVILRCVPISNHLYFYWYRQILGQKVEFLVSFYNNEISEKSEIFDDQFSVERPDGSNFTLKIRSTKLEDSAMYFCASSVGGRALDTQYFGPGTRLTVL.

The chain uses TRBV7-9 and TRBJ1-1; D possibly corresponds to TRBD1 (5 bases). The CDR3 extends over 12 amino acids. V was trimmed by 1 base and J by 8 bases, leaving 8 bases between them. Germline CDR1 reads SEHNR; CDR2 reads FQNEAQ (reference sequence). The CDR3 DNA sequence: TGTGCCAGCAGCTTAGTAAAGGGGGAAGCTTTCTTT. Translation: CASSLVKGEAFF. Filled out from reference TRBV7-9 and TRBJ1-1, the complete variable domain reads DTGVSQNPRHKITKRGQNVTFRCDPISEHNRLYWYRQTLGQGPEFLTYFQNEAQLEKSRLLSDRFSAERPKGSFSTLEIQRTEQGDSAMYLCASSLVKGEAFFGQGTRLTVV.

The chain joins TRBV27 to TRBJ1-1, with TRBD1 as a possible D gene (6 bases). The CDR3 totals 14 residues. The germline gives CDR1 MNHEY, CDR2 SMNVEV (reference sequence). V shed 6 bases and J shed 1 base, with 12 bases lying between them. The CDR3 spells CASRPGDRNTEAFF. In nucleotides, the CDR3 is TGTGCCAGCAGACCAGGGGATAGGAACACTGAAGCTTTCTTT.

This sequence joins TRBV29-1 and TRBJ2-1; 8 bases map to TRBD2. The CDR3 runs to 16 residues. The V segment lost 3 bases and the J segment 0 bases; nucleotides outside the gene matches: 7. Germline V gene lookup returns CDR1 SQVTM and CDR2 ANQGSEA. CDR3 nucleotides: TGCAGCGTTGAGGGAAGTAGCGGGATCTCCTACAATGAGCAGTTCTTC. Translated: CSVEGSSGISYNEQFF.

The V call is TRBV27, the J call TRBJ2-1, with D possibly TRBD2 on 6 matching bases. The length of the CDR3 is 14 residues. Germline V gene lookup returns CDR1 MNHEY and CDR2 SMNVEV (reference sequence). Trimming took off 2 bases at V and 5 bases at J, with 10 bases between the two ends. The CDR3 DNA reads TGTGCCAGCAGTTTAGGGGGGAATGACAATGAGCAGTTCTTC. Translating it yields CASSLGGNDNEQFF.

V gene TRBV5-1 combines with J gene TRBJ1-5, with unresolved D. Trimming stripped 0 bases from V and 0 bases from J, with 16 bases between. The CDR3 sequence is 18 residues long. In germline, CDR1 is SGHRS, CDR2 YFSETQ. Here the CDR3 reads CASSLALTVDHSNQPQHF. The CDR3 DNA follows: TGCGCCAGCAGCTTGGCGTTGACGGTAGACCATAGCAATCAGCCCCAGCATTTT.

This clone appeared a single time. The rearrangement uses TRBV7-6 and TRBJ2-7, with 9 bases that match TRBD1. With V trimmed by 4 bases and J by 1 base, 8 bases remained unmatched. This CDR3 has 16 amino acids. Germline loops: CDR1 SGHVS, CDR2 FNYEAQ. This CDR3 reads CASSSYRGRGSYEQYF. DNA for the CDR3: TGTGCCAGCAGCTCTTACAGGGGGCGAGGATCCTACGAGCAGTACTTC. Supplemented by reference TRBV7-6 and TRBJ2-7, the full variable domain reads GAGVSQSPRYKVTKRGQDVALRCDPISGHVSLYWYRQALGQGPEFLTYFNYEAQQDKSGLPNDRFSAERPEGSISTLTIQRTEQRDSAMYRCASSSYRGRGSYEQYFGPGTRLTVT.

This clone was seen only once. CDR3: CASSAWTGGAYGYTF. CDR3 nucleotide sequence: TGTGCCAGCAGCGCATGGACAGGGGGCGCTTATGGCTACACCTTC. The V and J genes are TRBV5-5 and TRBJ1-2, with 11 nucleotides matching TRBD1. This CDR3 contains 15 residues. Germline V gives CDR1 SGHKS, CDR2 YYEKEE (reference sequence). J lost 5 bases, V lost 4 bases, and 7 bases had no gene match.

The CDR3 bases are TGTGCCAGCAGCTCGAGTCGGGACTACGAGCAGTACTTC. Translating gives CASSSSRDYEQYF. The rearrangement links TRBV7-9 to TRBJ2-7; a possible D gene is TRBD2 (5 bases). The CDR3 loop spans 13 amino acids. Germline CDR1 SEHNR, CDR2 FQNEAQ (reference sequence). Trimming removed 4 bases at V and 3 bases at J, with 10 bases between.

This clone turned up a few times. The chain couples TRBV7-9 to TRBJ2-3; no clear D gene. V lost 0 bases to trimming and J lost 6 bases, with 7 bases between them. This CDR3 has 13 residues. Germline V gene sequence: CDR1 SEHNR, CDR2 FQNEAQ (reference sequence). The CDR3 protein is CASSLAAWDTQYF. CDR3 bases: TGTGCCAGCAGCTTAGCAGCCTGGGATACGCAGTATTTT.

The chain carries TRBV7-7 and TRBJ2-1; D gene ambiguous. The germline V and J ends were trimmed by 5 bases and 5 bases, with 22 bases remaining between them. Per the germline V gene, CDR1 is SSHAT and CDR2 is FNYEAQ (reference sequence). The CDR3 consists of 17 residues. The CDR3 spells CASSPRIVRVHDNEQFF. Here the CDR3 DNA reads TGTGCCAGCAGCCCCAGGATTGTCCGGGTTCATGACAATGAGCAGTTCTTC.